What follows are 31 T cell receptor beta chains derived from one specimen sequenced in a study of post-analysis software for immune sequencing data. Whole-study results and caveats: Four to six TRBV segments were significantly more frequent in patients than in controls. TRBV5-6, TRBV5-1 and TRBV20-1 were among these segments.

Unique molecular identifiers tagged the TCR beta cDNA libraries. TCRdb independently ran MiXCR on the PCR reads; one entry per CDR3 protein. The data contain about 540,000 distinct CDR3 sequences, around 36% of them singletons. The antigens for these receptors are not known. The sample comprised blood. All receptors come from a girl aged 2-17 years with multiple sclerosis.

This chain joins TRBV20-1 and TRBJ2-7; D possibly uses TRBD1 or TRBD2 (6 bases each). The V gene's germline CDR1 is DFQATT and CDR2 SNEGSKA (reference sequence). The CDR3 totals 15 residues. The germline V and J ends were trimmed by 3 bases and 4 bases, with 19 bases remaining between them. CDR3 sequence (DNA): TGCAGTGCTAGTGGGCTGGGGGGCGCGGGGTACGAGCAGTACTTC. Encoded protein: CSASGLGGAGYEQYF.

The J gene is TRBJ1-1, the V gene TRBV28, with unresolved D. This CDR3 has 16 amino acids. The V end was cut by 0 bases, the J end by 0 bases, with 11 bases between. The germline gives CDR1 MDHEN, CDR2 SYDVKM. CDR3 residues: CASSLWAAAMNTEAFF. The CDR3 nucleotides read TGTGCCAGCAGTTTATGGGCAGCAGCTATGAACACTGAAGCTTTCTTT.

V is TRBV7-2 and J is TRBJ2-5; 8 nucleotides line up with TRBD1. V lost 3 bases and J lost 5; bases outside the gene matches: 2. CDR1 is SGHTA, CDR2 FQGNSA, per germline. This CDR3 has 13 residues. CDR3 region: CASSLRTGETQYF. The CDR3 DNA sequence: TGTGCCAGCAGCTTGCGGACAGGGGAGACCCAGTACTTC. Full variable domain (missing parts from reference TRBV7-2 and TRBJ2-5): GAGVSQSPSNKVTEKGKDVELRCDPISGHTALYWYRQSLGQGLEFLIYFQGNSAPDKSGLPSDRFSAERTGGSVSTLTIQRTQQEDSAVYLCASSLRTGETQYFGPGTRLLVL.

The chain has TRBV5-1 and TRBJ1-2; perhaps TRBD1 as D (6 bases). V lost 2 bases to trimming and J lost 6 bases, with 14 bases between them. CDR3 size: 14 residues. CDR1 and CDR2 from the germline V gene are SGHRS and YFSETQ. CDR3 in DNA: TGCGCCAGCAGCTTCAACAGGGAATTGAATGGCTACACCTTC. Its translation is CASSFNRELNGYTF. The complete variable domain, with remaining parts taken from reference TRBV5-1 and TRBJ1-2, reads KAGVTQTPRYLIKTRGQQVTLSCSPISGHRSVSWYQQTPGQGLQFLFEYFSETQRNKGNFPGRFSGRQFSNSRSEMNVSTLELGDSALYLCASSFNRELNGYTFGSGTRLTVV.

V is TRBV28 and J is TRBJ1-5; 9 positions match TRBD1. The CDR3 is 16 amino acids. V trimming: 5 bases; J trimming: 4 bases; junction bases outside the gene matches: 9. Germline loops: CDR1 MDHEN, CDR2 SYDVKM. The CDR3 region has the DNA TGTGCCAGCAGTACCTACCGACAGGGGGTAAATCAGCCCCAGCATTTT. Its translation: CASSTYRQGVNQPQHF.

The table lists this clonotype with a few counts. V and J are TRBV7-9 and TRBJ2-5; D possibly uses TRBD1 or TRBD2 (5 bases each). V lost 8 bases and J lost 1, with 20 bases in between. The CDR3 has 16 amino acids. Germline CDR1 and CDR2: SEHNR and FQNEAQ (reference sequence). DNA for the CDR3: TGTGCCAGCGGGCTAATCGGGACGGTTCTCCAAGAGACCCAGTACTTC. Its translation: CASGLIGTVLQETQYF.

This clonotype was seen only a few times. The chain carries TRBV14 and TRBJ2-6; TRBD1 might be the D (6 bases). The V and J ends lost 1 base and 1 base respectively, with 14 bases between them. Germline CDR1 reads SGHDN; CDR2 reads FVKESK. The CDR3 sequence is 18 residues long. The CDR3, as DNA: TGTGCCAGCAGCCAAGGATGGGGACACTATTCTGGGGCCAACGTCCTGACTTTC. This codes for CASSQGWGHYSGANVLTF.

This clonotype was detected a few times. This rearrangement joins TRBV2 to TRBJ2-1; a possible D gene is TRBD1 (6 bases). V lost 5 bases and J 7 bases, leaving 9 bases between the germline ends. CDR3 length: 12 residues. The germline V gene has CDR1 SNHLY and CDR2 FYNNEI. The CDR3 reads CASSPQGNEQFF. In nucleotides, the CDR3 is TGTGCCAGCAGTCCTCAGGGGAATGAGCAGTTCTTC.

This clonotype appeared many times. The genes are TRBV4-3 and TRBJ2-1, with no clear D. Germline assignment: CDR1 LGHNA and CDR2 YSLEER. The V and J ends lost 0 bases and 3 bases respectively, with 12 bases between them. The CDR3 consists of 16 residues. The CDR3, as DNA: TGCGCCAGCAGCCAAGATTCCCAACTGGGCTACAATGAGCAGTTCTTC. Its translation: CASSQDSQLGYNEQFF.

This clonotype was found a few times. The chain links TRBV6-1 to TRBJ2-7; TRBD1 agrees at 7 bases. This CDR3 contains 14 residues. The trim removed 6 bases at V and 3 bases at J, leaving 8 bases unmatched. Germline-derived CDR1 and CDR2 are MNHNS and SASEGT. The CDR3 here is CASSPGTADYEQYF. CDR3 DNA sequence: TGTGCCAGCAGCCCAGGGACAGCTGACTACGAGCAGTACTTC.

About this clonotype: A single base separates this from a much larger clone, so it may be a read error. This sequence joins TRBV12-3 or TRBV12-4 and TRBJ2-3; the D is unclear. There are 11 residues in the CDR3. The ends were cut back, 9 bases at V and 5 bases at J, with 9 bases in the middle. The CDR3 loop is CARRVGDTQYF. Written as DNA, the CDR3 is TGTGCCAGAAGAGTTGGAGATACGCAGTATTTT.

As concerns this clonotype: Sequence at one end of the junction differs from germline and may be a read error. The chain has TRBV4-1 and TRBJ2-3; TRBD2 matches 9 bases. Germline CDR1 and CDR2: MGHRA and YSYEKL. This CDR3 region has 17 residues. The CDR3: CASSLRDSGRGGDMQYF. CDR3 bases: TGCGCCAGTAGCCTGAGGGATAGTGGGCGGGGGGGAGATATGCAGTATTTT.

This rearrangement joins TRBV6-4 to TRBJ1-4; TRBD1 matches at 7 bases. From germline, CDR1 is MRHNA and CDR2 SNTAGT. The CDR3 has 15 amino acids. Losses at the gene ends were 7 bases for V and 8 bases for J; bases not matched to a gene: 13. The CDR3 loop reads CASTKDDRVGEKLFF. The CDR3, as DNA: TGTGCCAGCACTAAAGACGACAGGGTAGGCGAAAAACTGTTTTTT.

The rearrangement joins TRBV15 to TRBJ2-3; 10 bases align to TRBD2. This CDR3 is 16 amino acids long. The germline V gene has CDR1 LNHNV and CDR2 YYDKDF (reference sequence). The V segment lost 0 bases and the J segment 11 bases; nucleotides outside the gene matches: 11. This CDR3 reads CATSRDPLAGAGEQYF. The CDR3 DNA sequence: TGTGCCACCAGCAGAGATCCGCTAGCGGGGGCCGGAGAGCAGTATTTT. Filled out from reference TRBV15 and TRBJ2-3, the complete variable domain reads DAMVIQNPRYQVTQFGKPVTLSCSQTLNHNVMYWYQQKSSQAPKLLFHYYDKDFNNEADTPDNFQSRRPNTSFCFLDIRSPGLGDTAMYLCATSRDPLAGAGEQYFGPGTRLTVL.

To note about this clonotype: An end of the junction differs from the germline gene, which may be a read error. This rearrangement joins TRBV12-3 or TRBV12-4 to TRBJ2-1; a weak D match, TRBD1 (5 bases). The CDR3 extends over 13 amino acids. The CDR3 nucleotides read TGTACCAGCAGTCCCGACAGCTGGAATGAGCAGTTCTTC. This encodes CTSSPDSWNEQFF.

The chain has TRBV27 and TRBJ2-1, with 11 bases lining up with TRBD2. CDR1 is MNHEY and CDR2 is SMNVEV in the germline V gene (reference sequence). Trimming took 0 bases from V and 1 from J; bases not matched to a gene: 8. The CDR3 is 19 residues long. The CDR3 nucleotides read TGTGCCAGCAGTTTATCTAGCGGGGGGGCCATCGTGTCCTACAATGAGCAGTTCTTC. It is translated as CASSLSSGGAIVSYNEQFF.

This clonotype was seen a handful of times. The chain employs TRBV9 and TRBJ2-3, with D possibly being TRBD1 or TRBD2 (6 bases each). This CDR3 is built from 16 residues. V lost 0 bases and J 0 bases, leaving 11 bases between the germline ends. Germline V gives CDR1 SGDLS, CDR2 YYNGEE. CDR3 in DNA: TGTGCCAGCAGCGTAGGGCCGGGGGCGAGCACAGATACGCAGTATTTT. Amino acids: CASSVGPGASTDTQYF.

The sample holds a few counts of this clonotype. The chain joins TRBV29-1 to TRBJ2-7; TRBD1 agrees at 7 bases. From germline, CDR1 is SQVTM and CDR2 ANQGSEA. This CDR3 has 13 amino acids. After removal of 0 bases from V and 7 bases from J, the junction contained 6 bases not matched to a gene. The CDR3 DNA is TGCAGCGTTGAAGATACGTCAGGGGGTGAGCAGTACTTC. This sequence encodes CSVEDTSGGEQYF.

This clonotype occurred a few times. The chain couples TRBV11-2 to TRBJ2-1; 7 bases map to TRBD2. Germline lookup yields CDR1 SGHAT and CDR2 FQNNGV. Germline trimming cut 4 bases from V and 0 bases from J; bases unmatched to any gene: 6. This CDR3 spans 16 amino acids. The CDR3 loop is CASSYTTSASYNEQFF. As DNA, the CDR3 is TGTGCCAGCAGCTACACAACTAGCGCCTCCTACAATGAGCAGTTCTTC.

The rearrangement links TRBV4-2 to TRBJ2-5; D call uncertain. The CDR3 runs to 14 residues. CDR1 and CDR2 (germline): LGHNA, YNFKEQ. Trimming cost V 4 bases and J 2 bases, with 11 bases left between them. This chain's CDR3 is CASSRERYQETQYF. In DNA form, the CDR3 reads TGTGCCAGCAGCCGAGAGCGTTATCAAGAGACCCAGTACTTC.

The J gene is TRBJ2-1, the V gene TRBV7-9; the match to TRBD1 covers 8 bases. CDR3 length: 15 amino acids. The ends lost 2 bases at V and 3 bases at J; junction bases unmatched: 3. Germline loops: CDR1 SEHNR, CDR2 FQNEAQ (reference sequence). In nucleotides, the CDR3 is TGTGCCAGCAGCTTATCGGGACAGGACTACAATGAGCAGTTCTTC. This gives the protein CASSLSGQDYNEQFF.

Regarding this clonotype: The junction does not match germline at one end; this may be a read error. The chain joins TRBV24-1 to TRBJ2-1; 10 bases agree with TRBD1. The CDR3 is 18 residues long. Germline assignment: CDR1 KGHDR and CDR2 SFDVKD. As DNA, the CDR3 is TGTGCCACCAGTGATTTGCAAGGGGGACAGGGGTCGAGCAATGAGCAGGTCTTC. This sequence encodes CATSDLQGGQGSSNEQVF.

This clonotype was recorded at least ten times. The V and J genes are TRBV10-3 and TRBJ2-7, with 11 bases matching TRBD1. Germline V gene sequence: CDR1 ENHRY, CDR2 SYGVKD. V was clipped by 0 bases and J by 6 bases; unmatched bases: 4. This CDR3 contains 15 residues. CDR3 amino acids: CAISESGQGAVEQYF. DNA of the CDR3: TGTGCCATCAGTGAGTCTGGACAGGGGGCCGTCGAGCAGTACTTC.

A few counts support this clonotype. J is TRBJ2-7 and V is TRBV7-8, with D tentatively TRBD1 or TRBD2 (6 bases each). Per germline, CDR1 SGHVS and CDR2 FQNEAQ. The CDR3 contains 14 residues. Trimming cost V 1 base and J 4 bases, with 11 bases left between them. CDR3 residues: CASSLVLGGYEQYF. CDR3 nucleotides: TGTGCCAGCAGCTTAGTCCTAGGGGGGTACGAGCAGTACTTC.

This clonotype has a count of ten or more. This rearrangement joins TRBV7-3 to TRBJ2-1; tentative D call: TRBD2 (6 bases). CDR3 length equals 15 residues. V was cut by 5 bases and J by 4 bases, with 15 bases left in between. Germline assignment: CDR1 SGHTA and CDR2 FQGTGA. CDR3 sequence: CASSQASAGYNEQFF. In DNA form, the CDR3 reads TGTGCCAGCAGCCAAGCTAGCGCGGGGTACAATGAGCAGTTCTTC.

This chain links TRBV28 with TRBJ1-4; tentatively, D is TRBD1 (5 bases). V lost 6 bases to trimming and J lost 6 bases, with 14 bases between them. Germline-derived CDR1 and CDR2 are MDHEN and SYDVKM. The CDR3 has 14 amino acids. CDR3: CASSSRDGHEKLFF. CDR3 DNA: TGTGCCAGCAGCTCCCGGGACGGACATGAAAAACTGTTTTTT.

The J gene is TRBJ2-3, the V gene TRBV7-6, with 10 positions matching TRBD1. V trimming: 9 bases; J trimming: 4 bases; junction bases outside the gene matches: 7. The CDR3 has 14 residues. Germline CDR1 is SGHVS and CDR2 is FNYEAQ. CDR3 region: CASKRQGAADTQYF. CDR3 DNA: TGTGCCAGTAAAAGACAGGGGGCTGCAGATACGCAGTATTTT.

The chain recombines TRBV21-1 with TRBJ1-3; the tabulated D call, TRBD1, remains unverified against the DNA. TRBV21-1 is designated a pseudogene. This CDR3 comprises 16 residues. CDR3 in DNA: TGTGCCAGCACCACCCCCAGCAGGGGGTCAGGAAACACCATATATTTT. This codes for CASTTPSRGSGNTIYF.

V is TRBV20-1 and J is TRBJ1-5, with 9 bases identical to TRBD1. CDR3 length equals 13 residues. Germline V gene sequence: CDR1 DFQATT, CDR2 SNEGSKA (reference sequence). Unmatched junction bases numbered 7, after V lost 6 bases and J lost 7 bases. The CDR3 here is CSAGTGRDQPQHF. In DNA form, the CDR3 reads TGCAGTGCAGGGACAGGGAGGGACCAGCCCCAGCATTTT.

The chain links TRBV14 to TRBJ2-5, with 10 bases lining up with TRBD1. V lost 6 bases and J lost 5; bases outside the gene matches: 6. In germline, CDR1 is SGHDN, CDR2 FVKESK. This CDR3 region has 14 residues. The chain's CDR3 is CASRRQGAGETQYF. DNA of the CDR3: TGTGCCAGCAGGAGACAGGGGGCTGGGGAGACCCAGTACTTC.

The rearrangement links TRBV5-1 to TRBJ2-5, with 8 positions matching TRBD2. The length of the CDR3 is 14 residues. The V and J ends lost 2 bases and 5 bases, in that order; junction bases with no gene match: 5. CDR1 SGHRS and CDR2 YFSETQ come from the germline V gene. The CDR3 reads CASSLRRGAETQYF. DNA for the CDR3: TGCGCCAGCAGCTTACGGCGGGGGGCCGAGACCCAGTACTTC.